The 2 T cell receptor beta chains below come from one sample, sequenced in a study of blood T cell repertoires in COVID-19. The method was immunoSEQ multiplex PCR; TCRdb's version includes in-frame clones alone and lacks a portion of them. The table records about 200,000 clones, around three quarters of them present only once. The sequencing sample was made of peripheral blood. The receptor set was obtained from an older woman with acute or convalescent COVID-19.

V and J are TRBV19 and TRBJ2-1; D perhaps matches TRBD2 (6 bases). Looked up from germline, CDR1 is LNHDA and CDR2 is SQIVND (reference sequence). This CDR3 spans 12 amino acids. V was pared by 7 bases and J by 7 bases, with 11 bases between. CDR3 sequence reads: CASIGTQNEQFF. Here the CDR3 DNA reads TGTGCCAGTATTGGGACTCAGAATGAGCAGTTCTTC. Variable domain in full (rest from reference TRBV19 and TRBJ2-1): DGGITQSPKYLFRKEGQNVTLSCEQNLNHDAMYWYRQDPGQGLRLIYYSQIVNDFQKGDIAEGYSVSREKKESFPLTVTSAQKNPTAFYLCASIGTQNEQFFGPGTRLTVL.

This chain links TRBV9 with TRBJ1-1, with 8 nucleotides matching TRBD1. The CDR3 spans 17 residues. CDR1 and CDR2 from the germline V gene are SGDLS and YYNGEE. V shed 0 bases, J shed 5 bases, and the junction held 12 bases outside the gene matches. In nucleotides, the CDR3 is TGTGCCAGCAGCGTAGTAGGTGGGGGGACAGGCGGGACTGAAGCTTTCTTT. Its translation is CASSVVGGGTGGTEAFF. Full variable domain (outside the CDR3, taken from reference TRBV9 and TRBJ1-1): DSGVTQTPKHLITATGQRVTLRCSPRSGDLSVYWYQQSLDQGLQFLIQYYNGEERAKGNILERFSAQQFPDLHSELNLSSLELGDSALYFCASSVVGGGTGGTEAFFGQGTRLTVV.